The clone carrying this T cell receptor (beta chain) was detected ten times or more. Antigen unknown. Both iRepertoire HTBI primers and Arm-PCR of CDR3 regions were used to build the TCR beta libraries. Methods used by the authors: Across all samples, approximately 64 TRBV segments and 11 to 15 TRBJ segments were identified. Via MiXCR, TCRdb re-called the multiplex PCR reads, giving one row per CDR3 protein. These V and J calls rely on TCRdb rather than the paper's analysis. The sample lists a few hundred thousand distinct CDR3 sequences, about 17% occurring once. Time point reported: newly diagnosed GD, antithyroid drugs for less than 3 months. Isolated PBMC RNA provided the starting material for the TCR library. CDR1 is SGHVS and CDR2 is FNYEAQ in the germline V gene. Trimming took 1 base from V and 4 from J, leaving 13 bases between them. This CDR3 has 16 residues. This sample was taken from a study of regulatory T cells in long-lasting Graves disease.

Notes on the study in general: Patients with persistent Graves' had lower TCR diversity than newly diagnosed patients.

These data were also filed under a second study, of T cells in Graves' hyperthyroidism and ophthalmopathy. That investigation notes: An initial round of RT-PCR targeting the TCR CDR3 relied on the HTBI primer set. Ophthalmopathy prediction by the model preceded onset by a median about 6.3 months.

This sequence originates from a woman in her twenties or thirties with Graves disease. The V call is TRBV7-6, the J call TRBJ2-2; D not resolved. The sample here was peripheral blood mononuclear cells (PBMCs), taken at new diagnosis, from a patient treated with antithyroid drugs. The CDR3 loop is CASSLEGSWFTGELFF. DNA for the CDR3: TGTGCCAGCAGCTTAGAGGGTAGTTGGTTCACCGGGGAGCTGTTTTTT.